A single sample gave rise to the 7 T cell receptor beta chains below, sequenced in a study of T cell responses to AZD1222 COVID-19 vaccine. Repertoires were generated with immunoSEQ multiplex PCR, while TCRdb's copy carries only in-frame clones and drops some. Altogether 150,000 or so clones are present, around 90% being singletons, with the ten largest covering 1.5% to 2%. Sequenced material: peripheral blood, taken on day 0 of AZD1222 vaccination. The source is an adult in good health.

This clone has only one observation. The chain is built from TRBV3-1 (or the pseudogene TRBV3-2) and TRBJ2-1; tentatively, D is TRBD2 (6 bases). V gave up 0 bases and J gave up 6 bases, with 9 bases separating them. From germline, CDR1 is LGHDT and CDR2 YNNKEL (reference sequence). CDR3 length: 14 residues. The CDR3 loop is CASSQDLGGNEQFF. For the CDR3, the DNA is TGTGCCAGCAGCCAAGATCTCGGGGGCAATGAGCAGTTCTTC.

This clone is a singleton in its sample. Other DNA sequences from this sample encode an identical CDR3 as well. This rearrangement joins TRBV6-5 to TRBJ1-1; D is unclear. Germline-derived CDR1 and CDR2 are MNHEY and SVGAGI. V lost 0 bases and J 5 bases, leaving 7 bases between the germline ends. This CDR3 is built from 13 residues. The CDR3 DNA is TGTGCCAGCAGTTACTCGGGCGGAACTGAAGCTTTCTTT. Translating gives CASSYSGGTEAFF.

The rearrangement links TRBV23-1 to TRBJ2-6; 8 positions agree with TRBD1. TRBV23-1 is recorded as an ORF, its role being uncertain. This CDR3 has 21 amino acids. The V gene end was trimmed by 4 bases and the J gene end by 2 bases; junction bases not matched to a gene: 19. CDR3 amino acids: CASSPSCCRDRPLPGANVLTF. DNA for the CDR3: TGCGCCAGCAGTCCGAGTTGTTGCCGGGACAGGCCCCTTCCTGGGGCCAACGTCCTGACTTTC.

The V gene is TRBV5-4, the J gene TRBJ1-1; D remains ambiguous. V gave up 1 base and J gave up 1 base, with 8 bases separating them. CDR1 and CDR2 (germline): SGHNT, YYREEE (reference sequence). The CDR3 has 14 amino acids. The CDR3 nucleotides read TGTGCCAGCAGCTTGTCTCCAGAGAACACTGAAGCTTTCTTT. This translates into CASSLSPENTEAFF.

V gene TRBV6-6 combines with J gene TRBJ2-1; TRBD2 matches 15 bases. CDR3 size: 17 residues. The germline CDR1 and CDR2 sequences are MNHNY and SVGAGI (reference sequence). V lost 5 bases, J lost 2 bases, and 4 bases stayed unmatched. The CDR3, as DNA: TGTGCCAGCAGTCGGACTAGCGGGGGGGACCCCTACAATGAGCAGTTCTTC. Amino acids: CASSRTSGGDPYNEQFF.

This chain links TRBV21-1 with TRBJ2-7; TRBD2 is the table's D call and was not checked against the DNA. TRBV21-1 is a pseudogene locus. This CDR3 comprises 16 residues. The CDR3 DNA sequence: TGTGCCAGCAGCAAAGGTCTAGCGGGTATATTCTACGAGCAGTACTTC. Its protein is CASSKGLAGIFYEQYF.

In its sample, this clone was seen once. The V call is TRBV2, the J call TRBJ1-4; D remains ambiguous. Trimming took 11 bases from V and 4 from J, leaving 14 bases between them. CDR3 size: 13 residues. From germline, CDR1 is SNHLY and CDR2 FYNNEI. The CDR3 bases are TGTGCCCACGGGCAGGACGTTAATGAAAAACTGTTTTTT. Protein product: CAHGQDVNEKLFF.